The 28 T cell receptor beta chains presented below share a single source sample, sequenced in a study of lymphopenia after photon versus proton radiotherapy. Method: immunoSEQ multiplex PCR; TCRdb's copy keeps in-frame clones and lacks some. The sample includes about 70,000 clones, around 93% seen only once; the top ten take 2.2%. This specimen consisted of peripheral blood, obtained from a patient treated with photon-based radiotherapy. The receptor source for this set is a woman in her 40s with cholangiocarcinoma.

CDR3 sequence: CASSVRLDEQFF. CDR3 DNA: TGTGCCAGCAGTGTCAGGTTGGATGAGCAGTTCTTC. The chain is built from TRBV25-1 and TRBJ2-1; no firm D call. V was trimmed by 4 bases and J by 8 bases, leaving 9 bases between them. The CDR3 is 12 residues long. Per germline, CDR1 MGHDK and CDR2 SYGVNS.

The chain combines TRBV2 with TRBJ1-2; 8 bases are a match to TRBD1. CDR1 is SNHLY and CDR2 is FYNNEI in the germline V gene. The junction had 7 bases not matched to a gene; V was cut back by 2 bases and J by 5 bases. The CDR3 loop spans 15 amino acids. CDR3 loop: CASSETWTGYYGYTF. DNA for the CDR3: TGTGCCAGCAGTGAAACTTGGACAGGGTATTATGGCTACACCTTC.

J is TRBJ1-5 and V is TRBV30, with D tentatively TRBD1 (5 bases). V shed 4 bases and J shed 3 bases, with 13 bases lying between them. The CDR3 contains 14 residues. CDR1 and CDR2 from the germline V gene are GTSNPN and SVGIG (reference sequence). CDR3 nucleotides: TGTGCCTGGATGGGTCAGGGTCCCAATCAGCCCCAGCATTTT. Protein product: CAWMGQGPNQPQHF.

This clone has a single count. The chain links TRBV6-5 to TRBJ1-1; a possible D gene is TRBD1 (5 bases). V was cut by 5 bases and J by 6 bases, with 19 bases left in between. CDR3 size: 15 residues. Germline assignment: CDR1 MNHEY and CDR2 SVGAGI. The CDR3 bases are TGTGCCAGCAGTCCGGACATTGGTCGGATGTCTGAAGCTTTCTTT. The encoded protein is CASSPDIGRMSEAFF.

This clone was found once. This chain links TRBV7-9 with TRBJ1-5, with 10 bases that match TRBD1. The germline CDR1 and CDR2 sequences are SEHNR and FQNEAQ (reference sequence). Trimming at V came to 5 bases and at J to 4 bases, leaving 11 bases not matched to a gene. The CDR3 consists of 17 residues. The CDR3 region is CASSSRTGGVGNQPQHF. The CDR3 DNA reads TGTGCCAGCAGCAGCAGGACAGGGGGTGTGGGTAATCAGCCCCAGCATTTT.

The J gene is TRBJ1-3, the V gene TRBV5-6, with D possibly matching TRBD1 (5 bases). CDR3 size: 15 residues. The V end was cut by 4 bases, the J end by 2 bases, with 13 bases between. Germline CDR1 is SGHDT and CDR2 is YYEEEE. The CDR3, as DNA: TGTGCCAGCAGCGGGAGGCAGGGAACTGGAAACACCATATATTTT. The encoded protein is CASSGRQGTGNTIYF.

The chain couples TRBV19 to TRBJ1-1; no reliable D call. CDR1 and CDR2 (germline): LNHDA, SQIVND (reference sequence). Between the trimmed V and J ends, which lost 3 bases and 1 base, there was a span of 12 bases. The CDR3 runs 15 residues. CDR3 DNA: TGTGCCAGTAGTATCTCAGAAGTCGCGAACACTGAAGCTTTCTTT. It encodes CASSISEVANTEAFF.

The CDR3, as DNA: TGTGCCAGCAGTCGCGCGTTGGCGGGAGGTAGGGGCGAGCAGTACTTC. Its protein product is CASSRALAGGRGEQYF. The chain combines TRBV6-6 with TRBJ2-7; 8 nucleotides match TRBD2. The J segment lost 6 bases and the V segment lost 5 bases, leaving 15 bases of the junction unmatched. The CDR3 extends over 16 amino acids. The germline V gene encodes CDR1 MNHNY and CDR2 SVGAGI (reference sequence).

The chain carries TRBV11-1 and TRBJ2-7; 15 nucleotides agree with TRBD2. The CDR3 contains 15 residues. CDR1 SGHAT and CDR2 FQDESV come from the germline V gene (reference sequence). The trim removed 1 base at V and 6 bases at J, leaving 1 base unmatched. In nucleotides, the CDR3 is TGTGCCAGCAGCTTAGAGGGACTAGCGGGGGGCGAGCAGTACTTC. Residues: CASSLEGLAGGEQYF. The full variable domain, its missing parts supplied by reference TRBV11-1 and TRBJ2-7, is EAEVAQSPRYKITEKSQAVAFWCDPISGHATLYWYRQILGQGPELLVQFQDESVVDDSQLPKDRFSAERLKGVDSTLKIQPAELGDSAMYLCASSLEGLAGGEQYFGPGTRLTVT.

The chain is built from TRBV28 and TRBJ1-1; 7 bases map to TRBD1. V lost 5 bases and J lost 2; bases outside the gene matches: 8. The CDR3 runs 15 residues. Germline CDR1 and CDR2: MDHEN and SYDVKM. In nucleotides, the CDR3 is TGTGCCAGCAGTCCCAGGGGGGACCCAAACACTGAAGCTTTCTTT. It specifies CASSPRGDPNTEAFF.

The V gene is TRBV29-1, the J gene TRBJ2-1; 14 bases line up with TRBD2. The V gene end was trimmed by 6 bases and the J gene end by 0 bases; junction bases not matched to a gene: 4. Germline CDR1 reads SQVTM; CDR2 reads ANQGSEA. The CDR3 sequence is 16 residues long. The CDR3 region has the DNA TGCAGCGTCGCCGGGACTAGCGGGAGCTCCTACAATGAGCAGTTCTTC. It yields the protein CSVAGTSGSSYNEQFF.

The chain joins TRBV19 to TRBJ2-3, with 11 positions matching TRBD2. Germline CDR1 LNHDA, CDR2 SQIVND (reference sequence). J lost 0 bases, V lost 5 bases, and 1 base had no gene match. The CDR3 length is 15 residues. The CDR3 coding sequence is TGTGCCAGTAGTCGGACTAGCGGGAGCACAGATACGCAGTATTTT. It codes for CASSRTSGSTDTQYF.

The chain's CDR3 is CASSVGAREKLFF. In nucleotides, the CDR3 is TGTGCCAGCTCCGTGGGGGCCCGTGAAAAACTGTTTTTT. This rearrangement joins TRBV6-5 to TRBJ1-4, with D maybe TRBD1 (6 bases). The CDR3 loop spans 13 amino acids. Germline CDR1 and CDR2: MNHEY and SVGAGI. Trimming removed 8 bases at V and 7 bases at J, with 14 bases between.

The chain couples TRBV9 to TRBJ2-2; possible D gene TRBD2, 6 bases. Trimming left V 0 bases short and J 7 bases short, with 7 bases between. The length of the CDR3 is 13 residues. In germline, CDR1 is SGDLS, CDR2 YYNGEE. The CDR3 nucleotides read TGTGCCAGCAGCGTAGCGGGGGACGGGGAGCTGTTTTTT. It codes for CASSVAGDGELFF.

The sample holds a few counts of this clone. J is TRBJ2-3 and V is TRBV29-1; D not resolved. Trimming took off 6 bases at V and 4 bases at J, with 5 bases between the two ends. The CDR3 spans 10 residues. The germline V gene has CDR1 SQVTM and CDR2 ANQGSEA. This CDR3 reads CSVGADTQYF. CDR3 nucleotide sequence: TGCAGCGTAGGAGCAGATACGCAGTATTTT.

The V call is TRBV7-2, the J call TRBJ2-7; perhaps D is TRBD1 or TRBD2 (5 bases each). The V and J ends lost 1 base and 0 bases respectively, with 13 bases between them. The CDR3 is made up of 16 amino acids. The germline V gene has CDR1 SGHTA and CDR2 FQGNSA. CDR3 protein: CASSLGGVSVSYEQYF. For the CDR3, the DNA is TGTGCCAGCAGCTTAGGAGGGGTAAGCGTCTCCTACGAGCAGTACTTC.

The chain joins TRBV7-2 to TRBJ2-7, with 11 bases identical to TRBD2. The V and J ends lost 1 base and 5 bases, in that order; junction bases with no gene match: 10. Germline values: CDR1 SGHTA, CDR2 FQGNSA. This CDR3 region has 17 residues. CDR3 loop: CASSLVTLAGVGNEQYF. The CDR3 nucleotides are TGTGCCAGCAGCTTAGTAACACTAGCGGGAGTAGGAAACGAGCAGTACTTC.

V usage is TRBV5-5 and J usage is TRBJ1-1; 7 nucleotides align to TRBD1. Germline trimming cut 6 bases from V and 3 bases from J; bases unmatched to any gene: 2. Germline assignment: CDR1 SGHKS and CDR2 YYEKEE (reference sequence). The CDR3 is 12 residues long. CDR3 sequence (DNA): TGTGCCAGCACCAGGGGGGACACTGAAGCTTTCTTT. Its protein is CASTRGDTEAFF.

The chain carries TRBV11-2 and TRBJ2-7, with 10 nucleotides matching TRBD2. V shed 3 bases and J 0 bases; nucleotides not matched to a gene: 8. Germline CDR1 reads SGHAT; CDR2 reads FQNNGV. This CDR3 region has 17 residues. The CDR3 coding sequence is TGTGCCAGCAGCTTTCAGCGGGGGGGAATCTTCTCCTACGAGCAGTACTTC. It encodes CASSFQRGGIFSYEQYF.

V gene TRBV6-6 combines with J gene TRBJ2-3; 8 bases agree with TRBD1. Germline lookup yields CDR1 MNHNY and CDR2 SVGAGI (reference sequence). V was clipped by 5 bases and J by 6 bases; unmatched bases: 4. The CDR3 is 13 amino acids. CDR3 DNA: TGTGCCAGCAGTCGTAACAGGGGGGATACGCAGTATTTT. Amino acids: CASSRNRGDTQYF.

The chain recombines TRBV6-1 with TRBJ2-7, with 7 bases aligning to TRBD1. Germline CDR1 reads MNHNS; CDR2 reads SASEGT. With 3 bases clipped from V and 2 bases from J, the junction kept 4 bases outside the gene matches. This CDR3 comprises 14 residues. CDR3 nucleotides: TGTGCCAGCAGTGAGCTAGACAGGGCCTACGAGCAGTACTTC. Residues: CASSELDRAYEQYF.

The rearrangement links TRBV7-8 to TRBJ1-3, with D possibly being TRBD1 (5 bases). The V gene lost 2 bases and the J gene lost 0 bases, with 11 bases spanning the gap. The V gene's germline CDR1 is SGHVS and CDR2 FQNEAQ. The CDR3 contains 16 residues. The CDR3 DNA sequence: TGTGCCAGCAGCTTAAGCGGGACCCTCTCTGGAAACACCATATATTTT. This sequence encodes CASSLSGTLSGNTIYF.

The chain uses TRBV2 and TRBJ2-7; 7 bases align to TRBD2. V lost 3 bases and J lost 5; bases outside the gene matches: 1. The CDR3 is 12 residues long. Germline-derived CDR1 and CDR2 are SNHLY and FYNNEI. For the CDR3, the DNA is TGTGCCAGCAGTGAGGGAGGGGACGAGCAGTACTTC. Protein product: CASSEGGDEQYF. The full variable domain, rest sourced from reference TRBV2 and TRBJ2-7, is EPEVTQTPSHQVTQMGQEVILRCVPISNHLYFYWYRQILGQKVEFLVSFYNNEISEKSEIFDDQFSVERPDGSNFTLKIRSTKLEDSAMYFCASSEGGDEQYFGPGTRLTVT.

This rearrangement joins TRBV19 to TRBJ2-7; D not resolved. Per germline, CDR1 LNHDA and CDR2 SQIVND (reference sequence). The CDR3 covers 13 residues. V lost 6 bases and J lost 0, with 9 bases in between. CDR3 bases: TGTGCCAGTAGGCCGTCAACCTCCTACGAGCAGTACTTC. Protein: CASRPSTSYEQYF.

Comments on this clone: This CDR3 is missing its conserved last phenylalanine or tryptophan, likely due to a read error. The DNA is left out, because the CDR3 cannot be placed on it with certainty; the CDR3 is given as TCRdb lists it. The chain carries TRBV30 and TRBJ1-2; the D call in the table, TRBD1, was not verified against the DNA. With termini counted, the CDR3 has 19 amino acids. Germline CDR1 GTSNPN, CDR2 SVGIG (reference sequence). CDR3 sequence: CAWSVGQGTLRFGDQVNIG.

V and J are TRBV27 and TRBJ1-1, with D possibly being TRBD1 (5 bases). Trimming pared 5 bases from V and 0 bases from J, leaving 13 bases between. The CDR3 is 15 amino acids. Germline V gene lookup returns CDR1 MNHEY and CDR2 SMNVEV (reference sequence). DNA for the CDR3: TGTGCCAGCAGTCCTCGTTGGGGGATGAACACTGAAGCTTTCTTT. Translating it yields CASSPRWGMNTEAFF.

V and J are TRBV5-1 and TRBJ1-1; D call uncertain. Trimming left V 2 bases short and J 0 bases short, with 11 bases between. This CDR3 contains 15 residues. In germline, CDR1 is SGHRS, CDR2 YFSETQ. DNA for the CDR3: TGCGCCAGCAGCTTAGAACGGTACATGAACACTGAAGCTTTCTTT. This sequence encodes CASSLERYMNTEAFF. Full variable domain (rest looked up from reference TRBV5-1 and TRBJ1-1): KAGVTQTPRYLIKTRGQQVTLSCSPISGHRSVSWYQQTPGQGLQFLFEYFSETQRNKGNFPGRFSGRQFSNSRSEMNVSTLELGDSALYLCASSLERYMNTEAFFGQGTRLTVV.

The chain has TRBV19 and TRBJ2-2, with D unclear. Between the trimmed V and J ends, which lost 2 bases and 1 base, there was a span of 5 bases. CDR1 LNHDA and CDR2 SQIVND come from the germline V gene (reference sequence). This CDR3 is built from 14 residues. DNA for the CDR3: TGTGCCAGTAGTATAAGGGAGAACACCGGGGAGCTGTTTTTT. Its protein is CASSIRENTGELFF.